The rows below give T cell receptor beta chains drawn from one sample of a study of post-analysis software for immune sequencing data. Via MiXCR, TCRdb re-called the PCR reads, giving one row per CDR3 protein. The table has about 260,000 distinct CDR3 sequences, 36% seen once. The sequenced sample consisted of blood. The receptors were sampled from a girl aged 10-17 years with multiple sclerosis. The CDR3 runs from the conserved cysteine through the conserved F or W. The D gene is left open where the match is weak. Not all rows give a size; the values are once, few, many and, for expanded clones, a class.

len,d_gene,v_gene,j_gene,abundance,CDR3nt,CDR3aa
13,.,TRBV7-2,TRBJ1-2,.,TGTGCCAGCAGCTCCGACAGGCGGTATGGCTACACCTTC,CASSSDRRYGYTF
17,.,TRBV7-2,TRBJ2-1,.,TGTGCCAGCAGCTTATCTGGCGGGGACTGGTCATACAATGAGCAGGTCTTC,CASSLSGGDWSYNEQVF
15,.,TRBV7-2,TRBJ2-7,many,TGTGCCAGCAGCTTATTTGCGGGACTGGATTACGAGCAGTACTTC,CASSLFAGLDYEQYF
14,.,TRBV4-1,TRBJ1-1,.,TGCGCCAGCAGGAAGGTGAGGGGGAACACTGAAGCTTTCTTT,CASRKVRGNTEAFF
15,.,TRBV7-3,TRBJ2-2,many,TGTGCCAGCAGCTTGTATACGGTGAACACCGGGGAGCTGTTTTTT,CASSLYTVNTGELFF
14,.,TRBV5-1,TRBJ2-5,.,TGCGCCGGCAGCTTCCGGGGCGGCGAGGAGACCCAGTACTTC,CAGSFRGGEETQYF
14,TRBD1,TRBV27,TRBJ1-4,many,TGTGCCAGCAGTAAGACAGGGGCGGCTGAAAAACTGTTTTTT,CASSKTGAAEKLFF
15,.,TRBV18,TRBJ2-3,.,TGTGCCAGCTCTCGTCCCGTGGCTAACCCAGATACGCAGTATTTT,CASSRPVANPDTQYF
17,.,TRBV5-1,TRBJ2-2,.,TGCGCCAGCAGCTTGACAGTGGCGGGCGGACGGACCGGGGAGCTGTTTTTT,CASSLTVAGGRTGELFF
16,.,TRBV19,TRBJ1-2,many,TGTGCCAGTAGTATTCAACAGGTATTCCCTAACTATGGCTACACCTTC,CASSIQQVFPNYGYTF
14,.,TRBV5-6,TRBJ2-3,few,TGTGCCAGCAGCTTGGATCTCAACCTAGCGTATTGGTATTTT,CASSLDLNLAYWYF
18,TRBD1,TRBV27,TRBJ2-3,.,TGTGCCAGCGTCCGCCACTTAAGGACAGGGCAGAGCACAGATACGCAGTATTTT,CASVRHLRTGQSTDTQYF
15,.,TRBV9,TRBJ2-3,many,TGTGCCAGCAGCGCTCGGCAGGATGCCACAGATACGCAGTATTTT,CASSARQDATDTQYF
14,TRBD1,TRBV4-1,TRBJ1-6,many,TGCGCCAGCAGTCCAACAGGGGGGGGTTCACCCCTCCACTTT,CASSPTGGGSPLHF
16,.,TRBV20-1,TRBJ2-5,.,TGCAGTGCTAGAGATTCTCTCGGGGCCTACAAAGAGACCCAGTACTTC,CSARDSLGAYKETQYF
14,.,TRBV7-3,TRBJ1-1,few,TGTGCCAGCAGTGCGGGCCAGGCCAACACTGAAGCTTTCTTT,CASSAGQANTEAFF
14,.,TRBV5-1,TRBJ1-3,few,TGCGCCAGCAGCCAAGGGACTGGTGGAAACACCATATATTTT,CASSQGTGGNTIYF
14,TRBD2,TRBV5-1,TRBJ2-3,.,TGCGCCAGCATGCCGGGGGGGCTCACAGATACGCAGTATTTT,CASMPGGLTDTQYF
15,.,TRBV20-1,TRBJ2-1,.,TGCAGTGCTAGAGATCTGGATAGAACTTACAATGAGCAGTTCTTC,CSARDLDRTYNEQFF
15,.,TRBV11-2,TRBJ1-1,.,TGTGCCAGCAGCTTAGAACAACGGGGGGACACTGAAGCTTTCTTT,CASSLEQRGDTEAFF
16,.,TRBV27,TRBJ1-1,many,TGTGCCAGCAGTTTATACCTCCCTGCCCGGAACACTGAAGCTTTCTTT,CASSLYLPARNTEAFF
16,TRBD1,TRBV18,TRBJ2-2,few,TGTGCCAGCTCACCACGGCAGGACAGGGATTCCGGGGAGCTGTTTTTT,CASSPRQDRDSGELFF
15,TRBD2,TRBV18,TRBJ2-1,.,TGTGCCAGCTCACCAGCAGCGGGAGGGCCGGATGAGCAGTTCTTC,CASSPAAGGPDEQFF
14,.,TRBV5-5,TRBJ2-5,.,TGTGCCAGCAGCTCGGGACCGTCGGGGGAGACCCAGTACTTC,CASSSGPSGETQYF
17,TRBD2,TRBV5-1,TRBJ2-5,.,TGCGCCAGCAGCTTGGTGGGCGGACTAGCGGGAGTGGAGACCCAGTACTTC,CASSLVGGLAGVETQYF
12,TRBD2,TRBV4-1,TRBJ2-1,many,TGCGCCAGCAGCCAAGTAGCGGGTGAGCAGTTCTTC,CASSQVAGEQFF